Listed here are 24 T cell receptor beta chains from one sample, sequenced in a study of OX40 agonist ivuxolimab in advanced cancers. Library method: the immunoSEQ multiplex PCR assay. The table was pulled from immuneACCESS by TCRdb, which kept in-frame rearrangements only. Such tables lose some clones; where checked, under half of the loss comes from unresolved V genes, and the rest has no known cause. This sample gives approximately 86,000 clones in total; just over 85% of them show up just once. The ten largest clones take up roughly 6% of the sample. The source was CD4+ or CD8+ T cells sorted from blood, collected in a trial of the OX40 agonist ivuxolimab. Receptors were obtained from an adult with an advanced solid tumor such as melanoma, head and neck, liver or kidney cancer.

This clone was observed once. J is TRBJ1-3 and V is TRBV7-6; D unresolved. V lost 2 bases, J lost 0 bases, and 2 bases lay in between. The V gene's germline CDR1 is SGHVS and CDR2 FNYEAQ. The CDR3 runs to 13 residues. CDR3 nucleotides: TGTGCCAGCAGCTTAAGCTCTGGAAACACCATATATTTT. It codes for CASSLSSGNTIYF.

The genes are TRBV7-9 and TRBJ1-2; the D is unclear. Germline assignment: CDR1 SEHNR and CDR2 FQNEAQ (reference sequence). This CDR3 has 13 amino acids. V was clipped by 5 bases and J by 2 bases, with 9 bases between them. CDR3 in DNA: TGTGCCAGCAGCCTCGGGAACAACTATGGCTACACCTTC. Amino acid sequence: CASSLGNNYGYTF.

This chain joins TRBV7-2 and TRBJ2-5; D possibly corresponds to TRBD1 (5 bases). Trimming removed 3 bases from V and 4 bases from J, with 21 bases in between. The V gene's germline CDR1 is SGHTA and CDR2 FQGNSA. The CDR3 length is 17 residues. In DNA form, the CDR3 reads TGTGCCAGCAGCTTTGAATCCTCCAGGGTTTCTTTAGAGACCCAGTACTTC. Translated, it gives CASSFESSRVSLETQYF.

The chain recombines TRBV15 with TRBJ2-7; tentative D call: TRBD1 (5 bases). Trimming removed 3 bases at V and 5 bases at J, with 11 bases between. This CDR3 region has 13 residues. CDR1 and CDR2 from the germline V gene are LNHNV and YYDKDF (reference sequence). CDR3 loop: CATSSVQGHEQYF. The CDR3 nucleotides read TGTGCCACCAGCAGTGTCCAGGGCCACGAGCAGTACTTC.

Here the CDR3 DNA reads TGTGCCACCAGCACCCCCCGGGGATTATGGACTGAAGCTTTCTTT. It specifies CATSTPRGLWTEAFF. The V call is TRBV15, the J call TRBJ1-1, with D unclear. This CDR3 has 15 amino acids. Germline V gives CDR1 LNHNV, CDR2 YYDKDF (reference sequence). Between the trimmed V and J ends, which lost 4 bases and 5 bases, there was a span of 17 bases.

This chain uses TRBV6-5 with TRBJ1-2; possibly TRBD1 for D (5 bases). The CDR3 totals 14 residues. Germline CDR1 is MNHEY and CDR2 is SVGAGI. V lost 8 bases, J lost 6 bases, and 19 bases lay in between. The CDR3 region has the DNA TGTGCCAGCGGAGGGGTGCAGGTAAACCATGGCTACACCTTC. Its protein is CASGGVQVNHGYTF.

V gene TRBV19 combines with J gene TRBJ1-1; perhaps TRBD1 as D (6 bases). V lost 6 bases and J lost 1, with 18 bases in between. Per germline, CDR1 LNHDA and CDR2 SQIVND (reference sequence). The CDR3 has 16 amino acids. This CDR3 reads CASRAQGQGTNTEAFF. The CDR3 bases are TGTGCCAGTAGGGCCCAGGGGCAGGGGACGAACACTGAAGCTTTCTTT.

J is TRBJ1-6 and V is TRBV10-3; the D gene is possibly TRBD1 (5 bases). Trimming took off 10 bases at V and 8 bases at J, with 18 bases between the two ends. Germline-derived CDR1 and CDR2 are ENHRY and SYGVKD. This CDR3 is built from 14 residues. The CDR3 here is CATRQSGEYSPLHF. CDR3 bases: TGTGCCACCCGACAGAGCGGAGAGTATTCACCCCTCCACTTT.

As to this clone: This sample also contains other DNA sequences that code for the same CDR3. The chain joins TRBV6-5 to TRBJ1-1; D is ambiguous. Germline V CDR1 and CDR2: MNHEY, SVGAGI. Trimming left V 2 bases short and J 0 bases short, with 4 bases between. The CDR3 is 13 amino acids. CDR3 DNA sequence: TGTGCCAGCAGTTACAGCTTGAACACTGAAGCTTTCTTT. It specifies CASSYSLNTEAFF.

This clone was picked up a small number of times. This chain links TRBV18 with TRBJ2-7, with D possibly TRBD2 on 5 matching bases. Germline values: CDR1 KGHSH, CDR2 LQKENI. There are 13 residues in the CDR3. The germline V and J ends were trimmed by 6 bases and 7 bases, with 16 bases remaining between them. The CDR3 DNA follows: TGTGCCAGCTCTACGGACTTCATGGGGGAGCAGTACTTC. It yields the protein CASSTDFMGEQYF.

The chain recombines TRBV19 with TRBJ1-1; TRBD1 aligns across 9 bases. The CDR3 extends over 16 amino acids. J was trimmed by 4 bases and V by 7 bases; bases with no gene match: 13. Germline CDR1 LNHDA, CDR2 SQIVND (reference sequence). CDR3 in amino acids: CASTLSGQGRITEAFF. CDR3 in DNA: TGTGCCAGTACTCTTTCAGGACAGGGGAGGATCACTGAAGCTTTCTTT.

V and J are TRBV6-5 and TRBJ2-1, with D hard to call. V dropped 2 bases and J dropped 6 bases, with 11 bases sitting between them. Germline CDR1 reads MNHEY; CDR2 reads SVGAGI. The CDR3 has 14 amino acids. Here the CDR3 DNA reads TGTGCCAGCAGTTACACCGACCCTCCCAATGAGCAGTTCTTC. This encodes CASSYTDPPNEQFF.

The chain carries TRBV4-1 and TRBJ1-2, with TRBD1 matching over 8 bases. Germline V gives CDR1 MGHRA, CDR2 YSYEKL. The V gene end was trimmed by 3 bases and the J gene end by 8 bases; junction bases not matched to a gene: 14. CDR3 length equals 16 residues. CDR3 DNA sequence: TGCGCCAGCAGCCAGATTTCTGAGGACAGGGTCTGGGGCTACACCTTC. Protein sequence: CASSQISEDRVWGYTF.

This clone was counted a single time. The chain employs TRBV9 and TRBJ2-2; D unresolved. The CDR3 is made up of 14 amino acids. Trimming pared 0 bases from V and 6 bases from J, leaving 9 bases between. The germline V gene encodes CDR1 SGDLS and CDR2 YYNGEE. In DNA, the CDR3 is TGTGCCAGCAGCGTAGGGGTAGTCCCCGGGGAGCTGTTTTTT. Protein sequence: CASSVGVVPGELFF.

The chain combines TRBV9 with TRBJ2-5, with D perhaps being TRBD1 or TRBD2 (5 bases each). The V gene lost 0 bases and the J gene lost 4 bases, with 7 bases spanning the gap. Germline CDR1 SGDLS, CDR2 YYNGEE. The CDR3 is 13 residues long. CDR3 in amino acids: CASSVGGIETQYF. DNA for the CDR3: TGTGCCAGCAGCGTAGGGGGGATAGAGACCCAGTACTTC.

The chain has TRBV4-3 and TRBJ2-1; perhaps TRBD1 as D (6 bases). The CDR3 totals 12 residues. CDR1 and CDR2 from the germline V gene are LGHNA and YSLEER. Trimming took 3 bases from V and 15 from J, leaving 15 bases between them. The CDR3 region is CASSQPGDKVFF. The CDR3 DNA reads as TGCGCCAGCAGCCAGCCCGGGGACAAGGTGTTCTTC.

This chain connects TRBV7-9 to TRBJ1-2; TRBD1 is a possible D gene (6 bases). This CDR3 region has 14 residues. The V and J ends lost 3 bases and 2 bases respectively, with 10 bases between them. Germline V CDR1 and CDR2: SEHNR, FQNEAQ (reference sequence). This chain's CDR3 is CASSFGQGNYGYTF. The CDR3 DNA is TGTGCCAGCAGCTTTGGGCAGGGGAACTATGGCTACACCTTC.

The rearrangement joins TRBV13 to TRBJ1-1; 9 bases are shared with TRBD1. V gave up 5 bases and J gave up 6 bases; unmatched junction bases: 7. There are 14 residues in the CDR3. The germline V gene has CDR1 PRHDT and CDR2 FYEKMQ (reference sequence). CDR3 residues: CASSPRTGDAEAFF. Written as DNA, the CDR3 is TGTGCCAGCAGCCCTAGGACAGGGGATGCTGAAGCTTTCTTT.

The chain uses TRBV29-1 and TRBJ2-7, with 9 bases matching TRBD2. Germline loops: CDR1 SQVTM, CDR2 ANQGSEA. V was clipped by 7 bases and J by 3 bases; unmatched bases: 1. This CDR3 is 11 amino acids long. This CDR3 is CSGGRGYEQYF. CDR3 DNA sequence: TGCAGCGGCGGGAGGGGCTACGAGCAGTACTTC.

CDR3 DNA: TGTGCCAGCAGCCCCGGGCCCTTCTCTGGAAACACCATATATTTT. It codes for CASSPGPFSGNTIYF. This chain connects TRBV7-6 to TRBJ1-3; no clear D. There are 15 residues in the CDR3. Germline CDR1 SGHVS, CDR2 FNYEAQ. V dropped 5 bases and J dropped 0 bases, with 11 bases sitting between them. The full variable domain, in which reference TRBV7-6 and TRBJ1-3 provide the parts outside the CDR3, is GAGVSQSPRYKVTKRGQDVALRCDPISGHVSLYWYRQALGQGPEFLTYFNYEAQQDKSGLPNDRFSAERPEGSISTLTIQRTEQRDSAMYRCASSPGPFSGNTIYFGEGSWLTVV.

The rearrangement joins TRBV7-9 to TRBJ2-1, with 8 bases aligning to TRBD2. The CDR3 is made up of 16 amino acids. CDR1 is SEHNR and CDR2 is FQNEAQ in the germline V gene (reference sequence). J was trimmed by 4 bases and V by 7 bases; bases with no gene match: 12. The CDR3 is CASTPTSGRGYNEQFF. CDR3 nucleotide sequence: TGTGCCAGCACCCCCACTAGCGGACGAGGGTACAATGAGCAGTTCTTC. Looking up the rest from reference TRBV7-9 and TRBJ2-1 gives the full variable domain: DTGVSQNPRHKITKRGQNVTFRCDPISEHNRLYWYRQTLGQGPEFLTYFQNEAQLEKSRLLSDRFSAERPKGSFSTLEIQRTEQGDSAMYLCASTPTSGRGYNEQFFGPGTRLTVL.

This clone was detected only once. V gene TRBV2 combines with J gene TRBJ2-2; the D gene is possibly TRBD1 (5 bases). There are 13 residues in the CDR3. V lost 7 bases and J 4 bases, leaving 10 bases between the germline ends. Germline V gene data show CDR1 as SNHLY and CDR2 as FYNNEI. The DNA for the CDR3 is TGTGCCAGCAAGGGGTCTGGCACCGGGGAGCTGTTTTTT. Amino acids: CASKGSGTGELFF.

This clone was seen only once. The CDR3 DNA sequence: TGTGCCACCAGCAGAAACTTTGGGGGCTTTGCTGGAAACACCATATATTTT. This sequence encodes CATSRNFGGFAGNTIYF. This sequence joins TRBV15 and TRBJ1-3, with a possible D match to TRBD1 (6 bases). Looked up from germline, CDR1 is LNHNV and CDR2 is YYDKDF (reference sequence). The CDR3 covers 17 residues. V lost 2 bases and J 2 bases, leaving 16 bases between the germline ends. Using reference TRBV15 and TRBJ1-3 for the parts outside the CDR3, the full variable domain is DAMVIQNPRYQVTQFGKPVTLSCSQTLNHNVMYWYQQKSSQAPKLLFHYYDKDFNNEADTPDNFQSRRPNTSFCFLDIRSPGLGDTAMYLCATSRNFGGFAGNTIYFGEGSWLTVV.

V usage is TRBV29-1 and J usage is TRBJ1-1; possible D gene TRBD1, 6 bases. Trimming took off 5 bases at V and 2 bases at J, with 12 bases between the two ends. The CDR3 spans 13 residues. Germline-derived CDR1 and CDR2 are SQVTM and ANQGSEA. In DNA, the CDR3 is TGCAGCGTTCACCAGGGGCTAAACACTGAAGCTTTCTTT. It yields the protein CSVHQGLNTEAFF.